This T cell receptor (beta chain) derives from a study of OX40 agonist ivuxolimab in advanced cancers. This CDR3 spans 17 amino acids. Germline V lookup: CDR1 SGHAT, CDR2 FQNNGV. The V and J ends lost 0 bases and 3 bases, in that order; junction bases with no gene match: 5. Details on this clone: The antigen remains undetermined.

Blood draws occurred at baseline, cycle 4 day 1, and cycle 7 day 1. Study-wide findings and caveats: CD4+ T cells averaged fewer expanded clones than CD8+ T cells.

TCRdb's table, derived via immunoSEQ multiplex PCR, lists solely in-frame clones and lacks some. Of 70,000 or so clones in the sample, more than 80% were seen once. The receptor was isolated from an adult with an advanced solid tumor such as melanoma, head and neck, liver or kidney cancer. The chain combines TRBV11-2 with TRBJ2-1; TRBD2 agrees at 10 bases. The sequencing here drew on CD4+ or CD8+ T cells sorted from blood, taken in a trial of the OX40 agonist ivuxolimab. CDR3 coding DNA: TGTGCCAGCAGCTTAGAAGGACTAGCGGCACTCTACAATGAGCAGTTCTTC. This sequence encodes CASSLEGLAALYNEQFF. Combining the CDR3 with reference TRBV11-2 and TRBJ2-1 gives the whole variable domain EAGVAQSPRYKIIEKRQSVAFWCNPISGHATLYWYQQILGQGPKLLIQFQNNGVVDDSQLPKDRFSAERLKGVDSTLKIQPAKLEDSAVYLCASSLEGLAALYNEQFFGPGTRLTVL.